The T cell receptor (beta chain) described here comes from a study of shared clonotypes between healthy human individuals. Notes on the study in general: Unshared clonotypes carried lower generation probabilities than those common to all four donors.

Germline V gives CDR1 SGHTA, CDR2 FQGNSA. This CDR3 contains 15 residues. Trimming stripped 4 bases from V and 2 bases from J, with 15 bases between. Generated by immunoSEQ multiplex PCR, the TCRdb table keeps only in-frame clones and is missing some. The sample lists about 690,000 clones; roughly 88% were seen once. Comment on this clone: Its antigen is unknown.

The chain couples TRBV7-2 to TRBJ2-7; D gene ambiguous. The source is a man younger than 30 in good health. Some clones in this sample may be carry-over from other donors' samples. Sequencing input: memory CD8+ T cells from PBMCs. The subset is: CD45RO+ cells pooled with CCR7-negative TemRA cells. The DNA of the CDR3 is TGTGCCAGCAGCTCACGTGGGTCCCACGCCTACGAGCAGTACTTC. Its protein product is CASSSRGSHAYEQYF.